A single sample is the source of the 11 T cell receptor beta chains below, sequenced in a study of vaccination and CD4 T cells after COVID-19. Their antigens remain unidentified. Regarding treatment: roughly 10-day PBMC culture with coronavirus spike peptide pools or control peptides (ViraFEST assay). Gathered ahead of the COVID-19 pandemic (2011-2018) were the CD4+ T cells of the unexposed donor. Cultured CD4+ T-cell DNA underwent Oncomine TCR Beta short-read sequencing. MiXCR, run by TCRdb on the PCR reads, gives a single entry per CDR3 protein. Altogether about 6,600 distinct CDR3 sequences are present, 25% to 35% being singletons, with the ten largest covering approximately 30%. Sequenced: CD4+ T cells from blood, cultured in vitro. These receptors were taken from a human donor in good health.

This clonotype was found a few times. This sequence joins TRBV7-3 and TRBJ2-3; perhaps TRBD2 as D (6 bases). The CDR3 length is 17 residues. Trimming took 0 bases from V and 2 from J, leaving 15 bases between them. Germline V gene sequence: CDR1 SGHTA, CDR2 FQGTGA. CDR3 bases: TGTGCCAGCAGCTTAACGGTGGTAGCGGACCCCACAGATACGCAGTATTTT. Its protein product is CASSLTVVADPTDTQYF. The full variable domain, with the rest looked up from reference TRBV7-3 and TRBJ2-3, is GAGVSQTPSNKVTEKGKYVELRCDPISGHTALYWYRQSLGQGPEFLIYFQGTGAADDSGLPNDRFFAVRPEGSVSTLKIQRTERGDSAVYLCASSLTVVADPTDTQYFGPGTRLTVL.

This clonotype occurred a few times. The CDR3 loop reads CASSPSGRENSPLHF. Here the CDR3 DNA reads TGCGCCAGCAGCCCATCCGGCCGGGAGAATTCACCCCTCCACTTT. The V call is TRBV5-1, the J call TRBJ1-6, with D hard to call. This CDR3 comprises 15 residues. CDR1 is SGHRS, CDR2 YFSETQ, per germline. The V gene lost 4 bases and the J gene lost 7 bases, with 15 bases spanning the gap.

The gene calls are TRBV19 and TRBJ1-5; unclear D gene. Per the germline V gene, CDR1 is LNHDA and CDR2 is SQIVND (reference sequence). V dropped 4 bases and J dropped 2 bases, with 12 bases sitting between them. The CDR3 runs 15 residues. The CDR3 region is CASSKGKGGNQPQHF. CDR3 nucleotides: TGTGCCAGTAGTAAAGGGAAAGGCGGCAATCAGCCCCAGCATTTT.

The V call is TRBV6-5, the J call TRBJ2-7; 11 nucleotides agree with TRBD1. This CDR3 has 15 residues. V dropped 2 bases and J dropped 2; count of bases not matched to a gene: 2. From germline, CDR1 is MNHEY and CDR2 SVGAGI. CDR3 amino acids: CASSYRDRGTYEQYF. CDR3 nucleotide sequence: TGTGCCAGCAGTTACCGGGACAGGGGGACCTACGAGCAGTACTTC.

The rearrangement uses TRBV19 and TRBJ2-7, with D possibly TRBD2 on 6 matching bases. CDR1 LNHDA and CDR2 SQIVND come from the germline V gene (reference sequence). This CDR3 is built from 11 residues. Trimming removed 10 bases from V and 6 bases from J, with 13 bases in between. The DNA of the CDR3 is TGTGCCATTTCCACCGGGAGCGAGCAGTACTTC. Amino acid sequence: CAISTGSEQYF.

This clonotype was counted a few times. This rearrangement joins TRBV7-6 to TRBJ2-5; D might be TRBD1 (5 bases). The CDR3 has 14 amino acids. Germline loops: CDR1 SGHVS, CDR2 FNYEAQ. Trimming removed 2 bases at V and 6 bases at J, with 13 bases between. The CDR3 reads CASSLLDTSQTQYF. The CDR3 region has the DNA TGTGCCAGCAGCTTATTGGACACCAGTCAGACCCAGTACTTC.

The CDR3 DNA reads TGTGCCAGCTCACCGGGCCTAACTGAAGCTTTCTTT. Its translation is CASSPGLTEAFF. The V call is TRBV18, the J call TRBJ1-1; no clear D. This CDR3 has 12 residues. Germline V gene lookup returns CDR1 KGHSH and CDR2 LQKENI. Trimming shortened V by 3 bases and J by 5 bases, and 7 bases separated the two germline ends.

The chain has TRBV18 and TRBJ1-1; D is possibly TRBD1 (5 bases). V lost 2 bases to trimming and J lost 0 bases, with 10 bases between them. CDR1 is KGHSH, CDR2 LQKENI, per germline. This CDR3 has 15 residues. The CDR3: CASSPSGTLNTEAFF. As DNA, the CDR3 is TGTGCCAGCTCACCAAGCGGGACTTTGAACACTGAAGCTTTCTTT.

V is TRBV6-4 and J is TRBJ2-2, with D possibly TRBD1 on 6 matching bases. This CDR3 comprises 13 residues. Germline V gives CDR1 MRHNA, CDR2 SNTAGT. The V gene lost 6 bases and the J gene lost 1 base, with 6 bases spanning the gap. CDR3 residues: CASRTGNTGELFF. In DNA form, the CDR3 reads TGTGCCAGCAGGACAGGGAACACCGGGGAGCTGTTTTTT.

The chain couples TRBV11-2 to TRBJ2-5, with 9 bases lining up with TRBD2. Losses at the gene ends were 0 bases for V and 7 bases for J; bases not matched to a gene: 12. The germline CDR1 and CDR2 sequences are SGHAT and FQNNGV. The CDR3 has 17 residues. The CDR3 DNA is TGTGCCAGCAGCTTAGATTTCGGCGGGGGGGTCCAGAGGACCCAGTACTTC. Translation gives CASSLDFGGGVQRTQYF.

The J gene is TRBJ1-5, the V gene TRBV27, with unresolved D. Trimming cost V 5 bases and J 3 bases, with 11 bases left between them. Germline V gene lookup returns CDR1 MNHEY and CDR2 SMNVEV (reference sequence). This CDR3 spans 14 amino acids. CDR3 region: CASSGQAYNQPQHF. Written as DNA, the CDR3 is TGTGCCAGCAGTGGGCAGGCCTACAATCAGCCCCAGCATTTT.